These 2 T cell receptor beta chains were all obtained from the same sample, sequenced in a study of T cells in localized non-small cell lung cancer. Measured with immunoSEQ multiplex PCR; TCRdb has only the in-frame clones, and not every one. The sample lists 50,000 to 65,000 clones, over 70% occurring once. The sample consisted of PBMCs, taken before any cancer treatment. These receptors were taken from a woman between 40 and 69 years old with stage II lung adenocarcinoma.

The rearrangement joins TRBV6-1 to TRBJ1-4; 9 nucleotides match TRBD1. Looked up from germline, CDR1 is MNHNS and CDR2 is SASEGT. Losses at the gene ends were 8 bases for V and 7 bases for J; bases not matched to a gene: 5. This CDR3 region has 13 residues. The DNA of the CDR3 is TGTGCCAGCCGGAGACAGGGGGGTGAAAAACTGTTTTTT. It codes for CASRRQGGEKLFF.

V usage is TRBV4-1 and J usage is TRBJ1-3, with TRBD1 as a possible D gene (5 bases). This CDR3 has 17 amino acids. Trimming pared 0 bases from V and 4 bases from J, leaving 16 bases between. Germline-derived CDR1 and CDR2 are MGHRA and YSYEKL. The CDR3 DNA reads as TGCGCCAGCAGCCAAGATCCCGTAGGGGTGCTGGGAAACACCATATATTTT. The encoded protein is CASSQDPVGVLGNTIYF.